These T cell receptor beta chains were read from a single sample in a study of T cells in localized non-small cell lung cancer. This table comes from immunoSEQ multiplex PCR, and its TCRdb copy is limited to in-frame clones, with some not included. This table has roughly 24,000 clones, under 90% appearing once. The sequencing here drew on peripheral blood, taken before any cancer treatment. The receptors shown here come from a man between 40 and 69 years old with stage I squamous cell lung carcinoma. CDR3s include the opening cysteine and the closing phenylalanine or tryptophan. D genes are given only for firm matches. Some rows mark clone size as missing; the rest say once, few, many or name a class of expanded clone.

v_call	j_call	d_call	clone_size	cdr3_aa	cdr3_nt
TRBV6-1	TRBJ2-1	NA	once	CASRYVEAAYNEQFF	TGTGCCAGCAGGTACGTAGAAGCGGCCTACAATGAGCAGTTCTTC
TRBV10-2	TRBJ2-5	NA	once	CASSVTGVNQETQYF	TGCGCCAGCAGTGTAACCGGGGTCAACCAAGAGACCCAGTACTTC
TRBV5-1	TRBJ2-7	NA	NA	CASSFSSQGYEQYF	TGCGCCAGCAGCTTCAGTTCCCAGGGCTACGAGCAGTACTTC
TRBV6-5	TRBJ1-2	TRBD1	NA	CASSYSETGFSYGYTF	TGTGCCAGCAGTTACTCGGAGACAGGGTTCAGCTATGGCTACACCTTC
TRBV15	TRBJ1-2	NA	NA	CATSREPSVYYGYTF	TGTGCCACCAGCAGAGAACCCTCCGTATACTATGGCTACACCTTC
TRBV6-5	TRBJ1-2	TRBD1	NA	CATLTGGGPHYGYTF	TGTGCCACCTTGACAGGGGGCGGCCCGCACTATGGCTACACCTTC
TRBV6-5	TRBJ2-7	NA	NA	CASSSDRSSYEQYF	TGTGCCAGCAGTTCCGACAGGAGCTCCTACGAGCAGTACTTC
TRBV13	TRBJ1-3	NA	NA	CASSSSWISGNTIYF	TGTGCCAGCAGCTCCTCTTGGATTTCTGGAAACACCATATATTTT
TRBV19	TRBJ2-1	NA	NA	CASSMTNGNEQFF	TGTGCCAGTAGTATGACTAACGGCAATGAGCAGTTCTTC
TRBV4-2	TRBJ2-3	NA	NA	CASSQDMDTQYF	TGTGCCAGCAGCCAAGATATGGATACGCAGTATTTT
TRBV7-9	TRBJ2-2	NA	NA	CASSSLPGELFF	TGTGCCAGCTCAAGCCTCCCCGGGGAGCTGTTTTTT
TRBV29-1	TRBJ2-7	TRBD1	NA	CSVGTGGEQYF	TGCAGCGTGGGGACAGGGGGCGAGCAGTACTTC
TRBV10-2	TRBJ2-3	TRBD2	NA	CASYSGRLAATDTQYF	TGCGCCAGCTACTCGGGTAGGCTAGCGGCTACAGATACGCAGTATTTT
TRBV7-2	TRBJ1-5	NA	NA	CASSPGAGNQPQHF	TGTGCCAGCAGCCCAGGGGCTGGCAATCAGCCCCAGCATTTT
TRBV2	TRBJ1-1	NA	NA	CASSPIPNTEAFF	TGTGCCAGCAGCCCGATACCGAACACTGAAGCTTTCTTT
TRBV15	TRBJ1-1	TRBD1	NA	CATSRDRGTGGGMSAFF	TGTGCCACCAGCAGAGATCGCGGGACAGGGGGCGGCATGAGTGCTTTCTTT
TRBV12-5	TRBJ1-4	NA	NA	CASGYGEKLFF	TGTGCTAGTGGTTACGGAGAAAAACTGTTTTTT
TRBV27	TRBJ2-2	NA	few	CASSPTKTGELFF	TGTGCCAGCAGTCCTACTAAGACCGGGGAGCTGTTTTTT
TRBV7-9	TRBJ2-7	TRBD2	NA	CASSLTPGTKYF	TGTGCCAGCAGCCTCACCCCAGGGACTAAGTACTTC
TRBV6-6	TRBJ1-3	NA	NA	CASSYSSPASGNTIYF	TGTGCCAGCAGTTACTCGAGCCCGGCCTCTGGAAACACCATATATTTT
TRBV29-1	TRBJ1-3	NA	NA	CSVNPGSGNTIYF	TGCAGCGTTAATCCCGGCTCTGGAAACACCATATATTTT
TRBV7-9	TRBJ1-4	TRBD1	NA	CASSSGQIIGKLFF	TGTGCCAGCAGCTCGGGACAGATTATCGGAAAACTGTTTTTT
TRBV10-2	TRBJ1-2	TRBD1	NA	CASADTRGLIYGYTF	TGCGCCAGCGCTGACACAAGGGGGCTGATCTATGGCTACACCTTC
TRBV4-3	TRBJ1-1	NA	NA	CASSQVKENTEAFF	TGCGCCAGCAGCCAAGTAAAAGAAAACACTGAAGCTTTCTTT
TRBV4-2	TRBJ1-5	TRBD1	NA	CASSPRTGGAPSPQHF	TGTGCCAGCAGCCCAAGGACAGGGGGCGCCCCGTCGCCCCAGCATTTT
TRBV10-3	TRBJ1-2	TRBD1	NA	CAISDGQGPYGYTF	TGTGCCATCAGTGACGGACAGGGGCCATATGGCTACACCTTC
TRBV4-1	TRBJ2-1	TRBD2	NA	CASSHSSGASNEQFF	TGCGCCAGCAGCCACTCTAGCGGGGCCTCCAATGAGCAGTTCTTC
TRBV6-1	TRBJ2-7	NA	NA	CASSEFYEQYF	TGTGCCAGCAGTGAGTTCTACGAGCAGTACTTC
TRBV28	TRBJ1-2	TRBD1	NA	CASTGQGAAKDGYTF	TGTGCCAGCACCGGGCAGGGGGCTGCAAAGGATGGCTACACCTTC
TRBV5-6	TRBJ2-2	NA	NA	CASSFGDGELFF	TGTGCCAGCAGCTTTGGAGACGGGGAGCTGTTTTTT
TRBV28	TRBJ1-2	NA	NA	CASSQSIRRDPFYGYTF	TGTGCCAGCAGTCAGTCCATAAGACGAGACCCGTTCTATGGCTACACCTTC
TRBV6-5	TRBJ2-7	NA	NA	CASSLDSEQYF	TGTGCCAGCAGTTTGGACAGCGAGCAGTACTTC
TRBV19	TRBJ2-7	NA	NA	CASSPQWGGPYYEQYF	TGTGCCAGTAGTCCCCAATGGGGGGGCCCTTACTACGAGCAGTACTTC
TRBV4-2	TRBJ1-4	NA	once	CASSFLGPGGEKLFF	TGTGCCAGCAGCTTTCTGGGACCCGGGGGTGAAAAACTGTTTTTT
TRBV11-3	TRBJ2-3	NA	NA	CASSLDFVDTQYF	TGTGCCAGCAGCTTAGATTTCGTCGATACGCAGTATTTT